This TCR beta chain originates from a study of control samples from healthy donors and cancer patients. Produced via immunoSEQ multiplex PCR; TCRdb's table is partial and in-frame only. In the table there are roughly 89,000 clones, about nine tenths of which are singletons. The CDR3 is 15 residues long. Germline V CDR1 and CDR2: MNHNS, SASEGT. V dropped 2 bases and J dropped 4 bases, with 12 bases sitting between them. The TCR was taken from a man aged 50 to 60 in good health. Sequencing was carried out using blood. The chain carries TRBV6-1 and TRBJ1-5; D might be TRBD1 (5 bases). The CDR3 loop reads CASSERDGRNQPQHF. The CDR3, as DNA: TGTGCCAGCAGTGAAAGGGACGGACGAAATCAGCCCCAGCATTTT.